This T cell receptor beta chain was identified in a study of blood T cell repertoires in COVID-19. The CDR3 has 15 amino acids. Trimming shortened V by 5 bases and J by 0 bases, and 10 bases separated the two germline ends. The germline CDR1 and CDR2 sequences are SNHLY and FYNNEI. The assay was immunoSEQ multiplex PCR, and TCRdb's table has in-frame clones only and misses some. Here the sample spans around 100,000 clones, 70% to 90% being singletons. The sequencing sample was made of peripheral blood. The TCR originated in a human donor in a cohort sampled during active COVID-19. This chain uses TRBV2 with TRBJ2-2; D might be TRBD1 (6 bases). The CDR3: CASSRDRPNTGELFF. The CDR3 DNA sequence: TGTGCCAGCAGTCGAGACAGGCCGAACACCGGGGAGCTGTTTTTT.